These 26 T cell receptor beta chains originate from one sample sequenced in a study of tumor-infiltrating lymphocytes in primary liver carcinoma. Bulk tissue was left unsorted, and RNA and DNA were co-extracted from 20-30 mg of it. Reverse transcription of roughly 480 ng total RNA with a constant-region primer produced TCR beta cDNA. Libraries covering TCR beta were generated through three nested multiplex PCR rounds (using a slightly modified ARM-PCR). A C-beta reverse primer was combined with TRBV1-TRBV30 forward primers in the first two PCR rounds, and each round had approximately 9 cycles. TCRdb itself ran the multiplex PCR reads through MiXCR, one entry per CDR3 protein. Among about 120,000 distinct CDR3 sequences listed, roughly three fifths were seen once. Sequencing input: liver tumor tissue from sampling region 1. As for subset: tumor region T1, superior pole. These receptor sequences come from a woman aged 60 to 75 with primary liver carcinoma and hepatitis B virus infection.

As concerns this clonotype: One junction end disagrees with the germline gene, perhaps due to a read error. The V and J genes are TRBV4-2 and TRBJ2-1, with TRBD2 identical over 7 bases. Germline V lookup: CDR1 LGHNA, CDR2 YNFKEQ. The CDR3 covers 15 residues. CDR3 nucleotides: TGTGCCGGCAGCCAAGATAGGACTAGTCGCAATGAGCAGTTCTTC. This sequence encodes CAGSQDRTSRNEQFF.

Relative to its sample, this clonotype is medium-sized. This chain uses TRBV11-2 with TRBJ2-1; 8 bases map to TRBD2. This CDR3 region has 14 residues. V lost 2 bases to trimming and J lost 6 bases; unmatched junction nucleotides: 3. Germline V gene data show CDR1 as SGHAT and CDR2 as FQNNGV. CDR3 bases: TGTGCCAGCAGCTTATCTGGGACTAGCAATGAGCAGTTCTTC. The encoded protein is CASSLSGTSNEQFF.

Notes on this clonotype: A much larger clone is a single base away; this may be a read error. The genes are TRBV29-1 and TRBJ1-6; no definite D call. From germline, CDR1 is SQVTM and CDR2 ANQGSEA. Trimming took off 3 bases at V and 8 bases at J, with 11 bases between the two ends. The CDR3 spans 13 residues. The CDR3 is CSVEVGKDSPLHF. CDR3 DNA: TGCAGCGTTGAGGTTGGGAAAGATTCACCCCTCCACTTT.

For this clonotype: One end of the junction is discordant with germline, which a read error may explain. The rearrangement uses TRBV12-3 or TRBV12-4 and TRBJ2-5, with unresolved D. This CDR3 comprises 16 residues. This CDR3 reads CASSFWPRKDTETQYF. The CDR3 coding sequence is TGTGCCAGCAGTTTCTGGCCCCGGAAGGATACAGAGACCCAGTATTTC.

Turning to this clonotype: Relative to the germline gene, one junction end is altered; a read error may explain this. This chain links TRBV29-1 with TRBJ2-7, with D possibly TRBD2 on 6 matching bases. From germline, CDR1 is SQVTM and CDR2 ANQGSEA. The CDR3 is 14 residues long. The CDR3 nucleotides are TGTAGCGTTGGGGTACTAGCAGCCCCCTACGAGCAGTACTTC. Translating gives CSVGVLAAPYEQYF.

Regarding this clonotype: A read error is likely, as this CDR3 ends without the conserved phenylalanine or tryptophan. V gene TRBV11-3 combines with J gene TRBJ2-1; TRBD2 agrees at 7 bases. This CDR3 is built from 13 residues. The germline CDR1 and CDR2 sequences are SGHNT and YENEEA. The CDR3 protein is CASSAGGYSEQFL. The CDR3 region has the DNA TGTGCCAGCAGTGCCGGGGGGTACAGTGAGCAGTTCCTC.

Concerning this clonotype itself: A much larger clone sits a single nucleotide away, making a read error possible. The chain employs TRBV4-2 and TRBJ2-1; D could derive from TRBD1 or TRBD2 (6 bases each). Trimming took off 1 base at V and 8 bases at J, with 24 bases between the two ends. CDR1 and CDR2 (germline): LGHNA, YNFKEQ. The CDR3 has 18 residues. CDR3 residues: CASSQGLELGGSCHEQFF. In DNA form, the CDR3 reads TGTGCCAGCAGCCAAGGATTGGAACTCGGGGGCTCCTGCCATGAGCAGTTCTTC.

As regards this clonotype: A much larger clone sits a single nucleotide away, making a read error possible. The DNA of the CDR3 is TGCACCAGCAGCTCCCTAGCGGGAGAGCAGTACTTC. Its translation: CTSSSLAGEQYF. This rearrangement joins TRBV5-1 to TRBJ2-7, with 9 nucleotides matching TRBD2. The germline V gene has CDR1 SGHRS and CDR2 YFSETQ. This CDR3 is 12 amino acids long. The whole variable domain, remainder taken from reference TRBV5-1 and TRBJ2-7, is KAGVTQTPRYLIKTRGQQVTLSCSPISGHRSVSWYQQTPGQGLQFLFEYFSETQRNKGNFPGRFSGRQFSNSRSEMNVSTLELGDSALYLCTSSSLAGEQYFGPGTRLTVT.

In regard to this clonotype: An end of the junction does not agree with germline; a read error may underlie this. V is TRBV11-3 and J is TRBJ2-7, with D unclear. Germline CDR1 SGHNT, CDR2 YENEEA. The CDR3 is 16 amino acids. CDR3: CASSVEKGGRSYQQYF. CDR3 nucleotides: TGTGCCAGCAGCGTAGAAAAGGGTGGTAGATCCTACCAGCAGTACTTC.

Details on this clonotype: The junction departs from germline at one end; a sequencing error may be responsible. V gene TRBV4-2 combines with J gene TRBJ2-3; the match to TRBD1 covers 9 bases. The CDR3 length is 16 residues. Looked up from germline, CDR1 is LGHNA and CDR2 is YNFKEQ. The CDR3 reads CAGSQDPGQGTDTQYF. DNA for the CDR3: TGTGCCGGCAGCCAAGATCCGGGACAGGGTACAGATACGCAGTATTTT.

V is TRBV5-1 and J is TRBJ2-2, with 10 bases aligning to TRBD2. With 1 base clipped from V and 1 base from J, the junction kept 10 bases outside the gene matches. Germline values: CDR1 SGHRS, CDR2 YFSETQ. The CDR3 runs to 19 residues. This chain's CDR3 is CASSLPPGLADGNTGELFF. The CDR3 DNA follows: TGCGCCAGCAGCTTGCCTCCTGGACTAGCGGATGGGAACACCGGGGAGCTGTTTTTT. The full variable domain, in which reference TRBV5-1 and TRBJ2-2 provide the parts outside the CDR3, is KAGVTQTPRYLIKTRGQQVTLSCSPISGHRSVSWYQQTPGQGLQFLFEYFSETQRNKGNFPGRFSGRQFSNSRSEMNVSTLELGDSALYLCASSLPPGLADGNTGELFFGEGSRLTVL.

This clonotype was seen only a few times. The genes are TRBV6-4 and TRBJ2-3; the match to TRBD2 covers 10 bases. The CDR3 has 15 residues. The junction had 2 bases not matched to a gene; V was cut back by 4 bases and J by 1 base. Germline CDR1 reads MRHNA; CDR2 reads SNTAGT. In nucleotides, the CDR3 is TGTGCCAGCAGTGCCGGGACTAGCGGCACAGATACGCAGTATTTT. This encodes CASSAGTSGTDTQYF.

This clonotype was found many times. The chain uses TRBV29-1 and TRBJ1-2; tentatively, D is TRBD1 (6 bases). Germline CDR1 reads SQVTM; CDR2 reads ANQGSEA. The CDR3 is made up of 15 amino acids. V was clipped by 3 bases and J by 5 bases, with 19 bases between them. CDR3 coding DNA: TGCAGCGTTGACCAATCTACCGGACAGACATATGGCTACACCTTC. It is translated as CSVDQSTGQTYGYTF.

A word on this clonotype: The CDR3 does not end in the conserved phenylalanine or tryptophan, so this is likely a read error. This chain uses TRBV29-1 with TRBJ1-1; D gene unclear. V lost 4 bases to trimming and J lost 2 bases, with 11 bases between them. Germline loops: CDR1 SQVTM, CDR2 ANQGSEA. The CDR3 is 13 amino acids. The CDR3 region has the DNA TGCAGCGTTGGTTCGCAGTCCAACACTGAAGCTTTCTCT. This translates into CSVGSQSNTEAFS.

Turning to this clonotype: An end of the junction does not agree with germline; a read error may underlie this. The rearrangement joins TRBV11-3 to TRBJ2-2; D unresolved. The CDR3 contains 13 residues. CDR1 and CDR2 (germline): SGHNT, YENEEA. The CDR3 protein is CASSFSFTRELFF. CDR3 bases: TGTGCTAGCAGCTTTTCCTTCACCAGGGAGCTGTTTTTT.

A remark on this clonotype: This CDR3 fails to terminate in the conserved phenylalanine or tryptophan, so it likely reflects a read error. CDR3 loop: CASSTSEVHNQPQHS. CDR3 sequence (DNA): TGTGCCAGCAGCACCAGTGAAGTCCACAATCAGCCCCAGCATTCT. The chain joins TRBV5-6 to TRBJ1-5; no firm D call. Per germline, CDR1 SGHDT and CDR2 YYEEEE. This CDR3 is built from 15 residues. V gave up 4 bases and J gave up 3 bases, with 14 bases separating them.

Remarks on this clonotype: The conserved phenylalanine or tryptophan normally closing the CDR3 is absent here, so this likely arose from a read error. This chain joins TRBV29-1 and TRBJ1-1; tentatively, D is TRBD1 (6 bases). This CDR3 contains 12 residues. Germline V CDR1 and CDR2: SQVTM, ANQGSEA. The CDR3: CSVDQGHTGAFL. In DNA form, the CDR3 reads TGCAGCGTTGATCAGGGACATACTGGAGCTTTCTTA.

This clonotype has only a few counts. The gene calls are TRBV25-1 and TRBJ1-5, with D tentatively TRBD1 (5 bases). CDR1 and CDR2 (germline): MGHDK, SYGVNS. The CDR3 sequence is 20 residues long. The V and J ends lost 1 base and 0 bases respectively, with 22 bases between them. In nucleotides, the CDR3 is TGTGCCAGCAGTGAATCCGCCATGACAGTCTTGGAGTATAGCAATCAGCCCCAGCATTTT. Its translation is CASSESAMTVLEYSNQPQHF.

The chain uses TRBV30 and TRBJ2-1, with TRBD1 matching over 8 bases. With 7 bases clipped from V and 4 bases from J, the junction kept 15 bases outside the gene matches. CDR1 and CDR2 from the germline V gene are GTSNPN and SVGIG (reference sequence). The CDR3 loop spans 16 amino acids. CDR3 protein: CALRGGQGIEYNEQFF. The CDR3 DNA reads as TGTGCCTTGAGGGGCGGACAGGGAATAGAGTACAATGAGCAGTTCTTC.

As to this clonotype: At one end the junction does not follow the germline gene, possibly because of a read error. V is TRBV11-2 and J is TRBJ2-5, with 7 bases that match TRBD1. This CDR3 region has 15 residues. The germline V gene encodes CDR1 SGHAT and CDR2 FQNNGV. The CDR3 spells CSSSSQIGGEEIQYF. The CDR3, as DNA: TGTTCCAGCAGCTCTCAGATAGGGGGCGAAGAGATCCAGTACTTC.

As regards this clonotype: A read error may account for a junction end that differs from germline. The chain couples TRBV5-6 to TRBJ2-7; D may be TRBD1 or TRBD2 (5 bases each). This CDR3 region has 14 residues. The germline V gene has CDR1 SGHDT and CDR2 YYEEEE. The CDR3: CDSSLIGASYEQYF. CDR3 in DNA: TGTGACAGCAGCTTGATCGGGGCCTCCTATGAGCAGTACTTC.

In the case of this clonotype: This sequence may be a read error, since a much larger clone differs from it by one base. The rearrangement joins TRBV6-5 to TRBJ2-1; 7 bases align to TRBD1. Germline CDR1 is MNHEY and CDR2 is SVGAGI. The CDR3 has 15 amino acids. V shed 5 bases and J 2 bases; nucleotides not matched to a gene: 6. CDR3 nucleotides: TGTGCCAGCAGTCAGACAGGGACCACCTACAATGAGCAGTTCTTC. Encoded protein: CASSQTGTTYNEQFF.

J is TRBJ2-3 and V is TRBV7-8, with TRBD1 as a possible D gene (6 bases). This CDR3 is 15 amino acids long. Germline V lookup: CDR1 SGHVS, CDR2 FQNEAQ. Trimming stripped 6 bases from V and 6 bases from J, with 19 bases between. The CDR3 coding sequence is TGTGCCAGCAGTAAAGGACAGATGAACTGGGATACGCAGTATTTT. This translates into CASSKGQMNWDTQYF.

The V call is TRBV12-5, the J call TRBJ1-2, with D maybe TRBD1 (5 bases). The CDR3 consists of 14 residues. V lost 9 bases, J lost 2 bases, and 16 bases lay in between. Germline V lookup: CDR1 LGHNT, CDR2 FRNRAP. CDR3 in amino acids: CASARGSTNYGYTF. The CDR3 DNA is TGTGCTAGCGCGAGGGGCAGCACCAACTATGGCTACACCTTC.

About this clonotype itself: At one end, the junction sequence differs from germline, possibly due to a read error. V is TRBV28 and J is TRBJ2-3, with 8 bases that match TRBD2. This CDR3 spans 15 amino acids. Germline V gene data show CDR1 as MDHEN and CDR2 as SYDVKM. Here the CDR3 reads CASSSLAERRDRQYF. The DNA for the CDR3 is TGTGCCAGCAGTTCACTAGCGGAGCGTCGAGATAGGCAGTATTTT.

About this clonotype itself: The junction and the germline gene differ at one end; a read error may be behind it. The chain joins TRBV12-3 or TRBV12-4 to TRBJ1-6; D remains unclear. This CDR3 is 12 amino acids long. CDR3 sequence: CASRLSDSPLHF. The CDR3 coding sequence is TGTGCCAGCCGTTTGTCCGATTCACCCCTCCACTTT.